The sequence of this T cell receptor beta chain was determined in a study of response to subunit inactivated influenza vaccine. This clonotype was observed a handful of times. Trimming shortened V by 2 bases and J by 4 bases, and 6 bases separated the two germline ends. There are 13 residues in the CDR3. TCRdb processed the RT-PCR reads anew with MiXCR; each CDR3 protein has one entry. The repertoire consists of roughly 540,000 distinct CDR3 sequences, with under 30% occurring once and the leading ten covering 2.5% to 3%. In addition, the sample was reused for a study of T cells expressing NK-cell markers. That source notes: UMIs accompanied the 5'RACE template switching by which TCR beta cDNA was made. The authors derived TCR beta repertoires from sorted CD3+CD56+NKG2C+, CD3+CD56+NKG2C- and CD3+CD56-NKG2C+ T cells.

The sequence was obtained from a man aged 45-65 years who received an inactivated influenza vaccine. This chain joins TRBV12-3 or TRBV12-4 and TRBJ1-5; D gene unclear. The material sequenced was CD4+ T cells sorted from PBMCs, taken roughly 12 days after vaccination. The CDR3 region has the DNA TGTGCCAGCAGTTTAAATTGGAATCAGCCCCAGCATTTT. Translating it yields CASSLNWNQPQHF.